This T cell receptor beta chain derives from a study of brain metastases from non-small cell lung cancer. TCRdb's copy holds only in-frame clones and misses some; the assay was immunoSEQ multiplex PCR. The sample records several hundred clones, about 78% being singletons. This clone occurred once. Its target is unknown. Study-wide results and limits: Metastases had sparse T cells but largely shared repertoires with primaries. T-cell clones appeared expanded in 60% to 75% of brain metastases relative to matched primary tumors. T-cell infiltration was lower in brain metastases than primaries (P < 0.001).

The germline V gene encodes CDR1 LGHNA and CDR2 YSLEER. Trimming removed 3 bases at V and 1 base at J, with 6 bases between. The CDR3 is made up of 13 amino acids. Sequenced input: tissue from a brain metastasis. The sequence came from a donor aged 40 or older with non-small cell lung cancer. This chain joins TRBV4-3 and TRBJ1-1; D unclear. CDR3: CASSHRGNTEAFF. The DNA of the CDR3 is TGCGCCAGCAGCCACCGGGGGAACACTGAAGCTTTCTTT.